These 12 T cell receptor beta chains were all obtained from the same sample, sequenced in a study of blood T cell repertoires in COVID-19. The table came from immunoSEQ multiplex PCR; TCRdb's copy has only in-frame clones and leaves some out. The sample consists of 20,000 to 25,000 clones, 83% of them appearing once. The sequencing input was peripheral blood. Source of these receptors: a man between 65 and 79 years old with acute or convalescent COVID-19.

This clone was detected a few times. The chain has TRBV7-2 and TRBJ1-1; unclear D gene. Trimming took off 4 bases at V and 1 base at J, with 13 bases between the two ends. The CDR3 sequence is 15 residues long. Germline lookup yields CDR1 SGHTA and CDR2 FQGNSA. In DNA, the CDR3 is TGTGCCAGCAGCTACCAAGGCGGGCGGAACACTGAAGCTTTCTTT. It encodes CASSYQGGRNTEAFF.

The chain joins TRBV5-1 to TRBJ2-6; D not certain. The germline V gene has CDR1 SGHRS and CDR2 YFSETQ. The CDR3 runs 17 residues. Trimming cost V 2 bases and J 4 bases, with 16 bases left between them. CDR3 protein: CASSFGLGASGANVLTF. The CDR3 DNA reads TGCGCCAGCAGCTTTGGTTTAGGAGCTTCAGGGGCCAACGTCCTGACTTTC.

The chain is built from TRBV9 and TRBJ1-1, with unresolved D. CDR3 length: 16 amino acids. Between the trimmed V and J ends, which lost 0 bases and 5 bases, there was a span of 17 bases. Germline V gene sequence: CDR1 SGDLS, CDR2 YYNGEE. The CDR3 coding sequence is TGTGCCAGCAGCGTAGGGTCGGAGTGGAGCGGGACTGAAGCTTTCTTT. Its protein product is CASSVGSEWSGTEAFF.

The J gene is TRBJ1-5, the V gene TRBV6-1; 10 bases are a match to TRBD1. V shed 4 bases, J shed 1 base, and the junction held 4 bases outside the gene matches. The germline V gene encodes CDR1 MNHNS and CDR2 SASEGT. The CDR3 is 16 residues long. The CDR3 loop is CASSGQGAPSNQPQHF. CDR3 nucleotide sequence: TGTGCCAGCAGTGGACAGGGGGCGCCCAGCAATCAGCCCCAGCATTTT.

This clone was recorded once. The chain is built from TRBV5-6 and TRBJ1-1; maybe TRBD1 (5 bases). The CDR3 is 16 amino acids. The V and J ends lost 4 bases and 1 base respectively, with 17 bases between them. CDR1 is SGHDT, CDR2 YYEEEE, per germline. The CDR3 spells CASSGGEGIANTEAFF. In DNA form, the CDR3 reads TGTGCCAGCAGCGGAGGGGAGGGAATAGCGAACACTGAAGCTTTCTTT.

This clone was seen a few times. The gene calls are TRBV11-2 and TRBJ2-1; TRBD2 aligns across 13 bases. The CDR3 runs to 15 residues. The germline CDR1 and CDR2 sequences are SGHAT and FQNNGV. The V segment lost 6 bases and the J segment 7 bases; nucleotides outside the gene matches: 6. CDR3 coding DNA: TGTGCCAGCAGTTTACTAGCGGGGGGGCGTAATGAGCAGTTCTTC. This encodes CASSLLAGGRNEQFF.

The chain links TRBV20-1 to TRBJ2-3; TRBD2 matches at 9 bases. J lost 0 bases, V lost 3 bases, and 1 base had no gene match. Germline loops: CDR1 DFQATT, CDR2 SNEGSKA (reference sequence). CDR3 length equals 14 residues. CDR3 in amino acids: CSASTSGSTDTQYF. The DNA of the CDR3 is TGCAGTGCTAGTACTAGCGGGAGCACAGATACGCAGTATTTT.

CDR3 in DNA: TGTGCCAGCAGTTTATTAGGGGGAAGTGGAAACACTGAAGCTTTCTTT. It translates to CASSLLGGSGNTEAFF. V is TRBV28 and J is TRBJ1-1; D might be TRBD1 (6 bases). The CDR3 is made up of 16 amino acids. V lost 1 base and J lost 2, with 14 bases in between. The germline gives CDR1 MDHEN, CDR2 SYDVKM.

The V gene is TRBV27, the J gene TRBJ1-6; TRBD1 aligns across 9 bases. The CDR3 covers 13 residues. V trimming: 5 bases; J trimming: 9 bases; junction bases outside the gene matches: 2. The germline V gene has CDR1 MNHEY and CDR2 SMNVEV (reference sequence). CDR3 loop: CASSPGQGSPLHF. The CDR3 bases are TGTGCCAGCAGTCCGGGACAGGGTTCACCCCTCCACTTT.

This chain links TRBV7-9 with TRBJ2-7; D might be TRBD2 (5 bases). Germline V gene sequence: CDR1 SEHNR, CDR2 FQNEAQ (reference sequence). The CDR3 has 14 amino acids. V was shortened by 1 base and J by 5 bases, with 12 bases between the two germline ends. For the CDR3, the DNA is TGTGCCAGCAGCTTAGTGGCTACGAGGGACGAGCAGTACTTC. Translation: CASSLVATRDEQYF.

This chain connects TRBV19 to TRBJ1-2; 9 bases match TRBD1. This CDR3 contains 16 residues. Germline V gives CDR1 LNHDA, CDR2 SQIVND (reference sequence). The V gene end was trimmed by 7 bases and the J gene end by 4 bases; junction bases not matched to a gene: 13. The CDR3 nucleotides read TGTGCCAGTAACTACAAGCCGGGACAGGGACCCTATGGCTACACCTTC. It yields the protein CASNYKPGQGPYGYTF.

V gene TRBV5-1 combines with J gene TRBJ2-1; a weak D match, TRBD2 (6 bases). This CDR3 region has 13 residues. Germline V gene sequence: CDR1 SGHRS, CDR2 YFSETQ. The V and J ends lost 2 bases and 9 bases respectively, with 12 bases between them. The CDR3 spells CASSFGTQGEQFF. CDR3 bases: TGCGCCAGCAGCTTCGGGACTCAGGGTGAGCAGTTCTTC.